A single count supports the clone carrying this TCR beta chain. Per the authors' pipeline: How many nucleated cells were present was estimated from reference gene primer amplification. Measured with immunoSEQ multiplex PCR; TCRdb has only the in-frame clones, and not every one. For V, J and clone size, that table is used; D and trimming come from the DNA. The repertoire holds under 200,000 clones, roughly 82% seen once, with around 5% in the top ten. The CDR3 totals 13 residues. V dropped 3 bases and J dropped 1 base, with 4 bases sitting between them. Germline V lookup: CDR1 KGHSH, CDR2 LQKENI. This sample is drawn from a study of blood T cell repertoires in COVID-19.

The gene calls are TRBV18 and TRBJ1-5; D unclear. The source of this sequence is a man aged 40-50 years with acute COVID-19. Material: PBMCs or T cells enriched from blood (not recorded which). CDR3: CASSPQSNQPQHF. CDR3 nucleotides: TGTGCCAGCTCACCCCAGAGCAATCAGCCCCAGCATTTT.